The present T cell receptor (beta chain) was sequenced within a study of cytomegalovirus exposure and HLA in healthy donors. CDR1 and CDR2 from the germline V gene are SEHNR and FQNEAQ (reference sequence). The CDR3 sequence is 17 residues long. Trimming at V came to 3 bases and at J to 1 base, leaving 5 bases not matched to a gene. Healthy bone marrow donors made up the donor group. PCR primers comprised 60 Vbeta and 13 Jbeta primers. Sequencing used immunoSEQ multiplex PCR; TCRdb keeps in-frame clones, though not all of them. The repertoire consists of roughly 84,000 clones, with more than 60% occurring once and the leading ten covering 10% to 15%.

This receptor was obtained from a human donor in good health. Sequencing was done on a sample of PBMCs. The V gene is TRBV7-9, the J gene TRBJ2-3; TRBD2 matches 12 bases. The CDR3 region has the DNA TGTGCCAGCAGCTTCGGACTAGCGGGGACACGCACAGATACGCAGTATTTT. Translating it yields CASSFGLAGTRTDTQYF.